The 19 T cell receptor beta chains presented below share a single source sample, sequenced in a study of Graves' ophthalmopathy and Graves' hyperthyroidism. The authors amplified TCR beta CDR3 regions from RNA transcripts. HTBI primers primed a first-round RT-PCR, and a second-round multiplex PCR followed. TCRdb reprocessed the multiplex PCR reads via MiXCR and lists one record per CDR3 protein. The sample holds 150,000 to 200,000 distinct CDR3 sequences, 37% seen once. Sequenced: peripheral blood. Every receptor here comes from a woman in her thirties or forties with Graves' ophthalmopathy.

The chain uses TRBV28 and TRBJ1-2; 7 bases line up with TRBD1. The CDR3 extends over 15 amino acids. The junction had 11 bases not matched to a gene; V was cut back by 5 bases and J by 5 bases. Germline loops: CDR1 MDHEN, CDR2 SYDVKM. The CDR3 nucleotides are TGTGCCAGCAGTCCGTCGGAGGAGGGGGCTTATGGCTACACCTTC. Translation: CASSPSEEGAYGYTF.

This clonotype was counted at least ten times. The chain has TRBV5-1 and TRBJ2-7; 9 bases map to TRBD1. The ends lost 4 bases at V and 5 bases at J; junction bases unmatched: 1. This CDR3 contains 12 residues. Germline V gene sequence: CDR1 SGHRS, CDR2 YFSETQ. The CDR3 DNA follows: TGCGCCAGCAGCAGGACAGGGGACGAGCAGTACTTC. It yields the protein CASSRTGDEQYF.

The V call is TRBV7-2, the J call TRBJ2-7; either TRBD1 or TRBD2 may supply D (5 bases each). V dropped 1 base and J dropped 2 bases, with 9 bases sitting between them. Germline V gene sequence: CDR1 SGHTA, CDR2 FQGNSA. CDR3 length: 14 residues. Here the CDR3 DNA reads TGTGCCAGCAGCTTAGGGGGGAAACCCTACGAGCAGTACTTC. Translating it yields CASSLGGKPYEQYF.

The genes are TRBV27 and TRBJ2-5, with a weak D call TRBD1 (6 bases). V was pared by 0 bases and J by 1 base, with 9 bases between. From germline, CDR1 is MNHEY and CDR2 SMNVEV (reference sequence). This CDR3 region has 15 residues. CDR3 residues: CASSLSAGVQETQYF. CDR3 bases: TGTGCCAGCAGTTTATCCGCAGGGGTCCAAGAGACCCAGTACTTC.

The chain has TRBV6-5 and TRBJ1-5; no clear D gene. Trimming took off 2 bases at V and 3 bases at J, with 14 bases between the two ends. Germline CDR1 reads MNHEY; CDR2 reads SVGAGI. This CDR3 is built from 16 residues. The DNA for the CDR3 is TGTGCCAGCAGTTACCTCGGGAGGGAGAACAATCAGCCCCAGCATTTT. This codes for CASSYLGRENNQPQHF.

This clonotype was counted ten times or more. The V call is TRBV7-8, the J call TRBJ1-1, with no clear D. This CDR3 spans 13 amino acids. Germline-derived CDR1 and CDR2 are SGHVS and FQNEAQ. With 1 base removed from V and 1 base from J, the gap between germline ends came to 4 bases. CDR3 sequence: CASSLEKNTEAFF. CDR3 DNA: TGTGCCAGCAGCTTAGAGAAGAACACTGAAGCTTTCTTT.

This rearrangement joins TRBV6-5 to TRBJ2-7; D not certain. This CDR3 spans 16 amino acids. Trimming cost V 7 bases and J 1 base, with 20 bases left between them. Germline-derived CDR1 and CDR2 are MNHEY and SVGAGI. In DNA form, the CDR3 reads TGTGCCAGCATTAGGATGTTGGCGGTCTTTTCCTACGAGCAGTACTTC. It yields the protein CASIRMLAVFSYEQYF.

The sample holds many counts of this clonotype. V gene TRBV6-2 or TRBV6-3 combines with J gene TRBJ2-7, with D hard to call. CDR3 length: 11 residues. The germline V and J ends were trimmed by 5 bases and 3 bases, with 5 bases remaining between them. Germline V lookup: CDR1 MNHEY, CDR2 SVGEGT. The CDR3, as DNA: TGTGCCAGCAGTGACGACTACGAGCAGTACTTC. Residues: CASSDDYEQYF.

In nucleotides, the CDR3 is TGTGCCAGCAGCTTAGTTGGGACAGGCTCCTACGAGCAGTACTTC. Residues: CASSLVGTGSYEQYF. The chain recombines TRBV11-2 with TRBJ2-7, with TRBD1 matching 8 bases. This CDR3 has 15 amino acids. Trimming took 1 base from V and 0 from J; bases not matched to a gene: 2. Per germline, CDR1 SGHAT and CDR2 FQNNGV. Supplemented by reference TRBV11-2 and TRBJ2-7, the full variable domain reads EAGVAQSPRYKIIEKRQSVAFWCNPISGHATLYWYQQILGQGPKLLIQFQNNGVVDDSQLPKDRFSAERLKGVDSTLKIQPAKLEDSAVYLCASSLVGTGSYEQYFGPGTRLTVT.

This clonotype has just a few counts. This chain connects TRBV6-1 to TRBJ2-7; 7 nucleotides align to TRBD1. Germline assignment: CDR1 MNHNS and CDR2 SASEGT. The CDR3 is 13 amino acids. V shed 7 bases and J 2 bases; nucleotides not matched to a gene: 5. The CDR3 loop is CASTTGTAYEQYF. CDR3 coding DNA: TGTGCCAGCACCACAGGGACAGCCTACGAGCAGTACTTC.

The V gene is TRBV6-5, the J gene TRBJ2-5; 9 nucleotides align to TRBD1. The CDR3 totals 15 residues. J lost 4 bases, V lost 2 bases, and 5 bases had no gene match. CDR1 is MNHEY, CDR2 SVGAGI, per germline. DNA for the CDR3: TGTGCCAGCAGTTACCGGGACAGGGCCAGAGAGACCCAGTACTTC. The encoded protein is CASSYRDRARETQYF.

This rearrangement joins TRBV24-1 to TRBJ2-7; D remains ambiguous. Germline V gene sequence: CDR1 KGHDR, CDR2 SFDVKD. CDR3 length equals 15 residues. Trimming removed 1 base from V and 3 bases from J, with 12 bases in between. The CDR3, as DNA: TGTGCCACCAGTGATTTAAAAGGAGAGTACTACGAGCAGTACTTC. It yields the protein CATSDLKGEYYEQYF.

This clonotype was seen at least ten times. The chain has TRBV30 and TRBJ1-6, with 11 bases lining up with TRBD1. This CDR3 has 14 amino acids. With V trimmed by 2 bases and J by 10 bases, 4 bases remained unmatched. From germline, CDR1 is GTSNPN and CDR2 SVGIG (reference sequence). The chain's CDR3 is CAWSWDRGNSPLHF. The CDR3 nucleotides are TGTGCCTGGAGTTGGGACAGGGGGAACTCACCCCTCCACTTT.

The genes are TRBV7-6 and TRBJ1-2, with D unclear. The germline CDR1 and CDR2 sequences are SGHVS and FNYEAQ. The CDR3 loop spans 14 amino acids. Trimming removed 5 bases at V and 3 bases at J, with 13 bases between. The CDR3 spells CASSQDPADYGYTF. The CDR3 DNA reads TGTGCCAGCAGCCAAGATCCTGCCGACTATGGCTACACCTTC. Complete variable domain (other parts from reference TRBV7-6 and TRBJ1-2): GAGVSQSPRYKVTKRGQDVALRCDPISGHVSLYWYRQALGQGPEFLTYFNYEAQQDKSGLPNDRFSAERPEGSISTLTIQRTEQRDSAMYRCASSQDPADYGYTFGSGTRLTVV.

A few counts support this clonotype. The rearrangement joins TRBV19 to TRBJ2-7; D unclear. The CDR3 spans 13 residues. Germline lookup yields CDR1 LNHDA and CDR2 SQIVND (reference sequence). Trimming removed 6 bases from V and 2 bases from J, with 11 bases in between. This CDR3 reads CASRYSNTYEQYF. Written as DNA, the CDR3 is TGTGCCAGTAGGTACTCGAACACCTACGAGCAGTACTTC.

This clonotype has a count of ten or more. V is TRBV6-2 or TRBV6-3 and J is TRBJ1-1; 9 bases align to TRBD1. V was clipped by 5 bases and J by 0 bases; unmatched bases: 4. Germline CDR1 is MNHEY and CDR2 is SVGEGT. The CDR3 covers 15 residues. The CDR3 sequence is CASSRGQGMNTEAFF. The CDR3 nucleotides are TGTGCCAGCAGTAGAGGACAGGGGATGAACACTGAAGCTTTCTTT.

This clonotype was recorded many times. This chain joins TRBV11-2 and TRBJ2-4; D unclear. V dropped 1 base and J dropped 0 bases, with 13 bases sitting between them. Looked up from germline, CDR1 is SGHAT and CDR2 is FQNNGV. The CDR3 spans 17 residues. The DNA of the CDR3 is TGTGCCAGCAGCTTAGGATTTGTGGGGATAGCCAAAAACATTCAGTACTTC. It is translated as CASSLGFVGIAKNIQYF.

In its sample, this clonotype was seen many times. The chain carries TRBV6-1 and TRBJ1-5; D is ambiguous. Germline values: CDR1 MNHNS, CDR2 SASEGT. The ends were cut back, 2 bases at V and 1 base at J, with 6 bases in the middle. The CDR3 runs to 14 residues. CDR3 sequence: CASSEQRSNQPQHF. In DNA, the CDR3 is TGTGCCAGCAGTGAACAGAGGAGCAATCAGCCCCAGCATTTT.

This clonotype was observed a few times. CDR3 residues: CASTGWLGNQPQHF. In DNA form, the CDR3 reads TGTGCCAGCACTGGGTGGTTGGGCAATCAGCCCCAGCATTTT. The chain carries TRBV6-2 or TRBV6-3 and TRBJ1-5; no clear D gene. V dropped 7 bases and J dropped 2 bases, with 12 bases sitting between them. Germline CDR1 reads MNHEY; CDR2 reads SVGEGT. CDR3 length: 14 amino acids.